This TCR beta chain was retrieved from a study of post-analysis software for immune sequencing data. Broader study findings: Samples from one preparation batch, clustered by F measure, grouped strongly together. Four or five TRBV segments (TRBV5-6, TRBV5-1 and TRBV20-1 among them) occurred more frequently in patients than in controls.

Regarding this clonotype: Its antigen remains unknown.

Built from TCR beta cDNA, the libraries had unique molecular identifiers in them. TCRdb reanalysed the PCR reads using MiXCR and keeps one entry per CDR3 protein. Among around 770,000 distinct CDR3 sequences, around 42% were seen once, and the ten largest hold around 4.7%. V lost 6 bases and J 6 bases, leaving 23 bases between the germline ends. Germline-derived CDR1 and CDR2 are MGHRA and YSYEKL. The CDR3 length is 17 residues. The chain uses TRBV4-1 and TRBJ2-2; TRBD1 might be the D (6 bases). Sequenced: blood. This TCR was sampled from a girl aged 5 to 17 with multiple sclerosis. The CDR3 bases are TGCGCCAGCAGACGCCATAAAGAACGAACAGGGTCCGGGGAGCTGTTTTTT. It yields the protein CASRRHKERTGSGELFF.